These 27 T cell receptor beta chains share one sample of origin, sequenced in a study of healthy donors' naive CD4 and CD8 T cells. TCR libraries were built from 500 to 600 ng of total RNA by linear amplification. TCRdb called the reads again in MiXCR, with one record for every CDR3 protein. The table records about 180,000 distinct CDR3 sequences, about four fifths of them present only once. The sequenced sample was naive CD4+ and CD8+ T cells sorted from blood, pooled from several donors. The receptors come from a pool of human donors in good health; the sample pools cells from several healthy donors.

The V and J genes are TRBV30 and TRBJ1-2; D unresolved. The CDR3 totals 14 residues. V was clipped by 4 bases and J by 2 bases, with 14 bases between them. Looked up from germline, CDR1 is GTSNPN and CDR2 is SVGIG (reference sequence). The CDR3 DNA is TGTGCCTGGATCCCGGCCTATTCGAACTATGGCTACACCTTC. This translates into CAWIPAYSNYGYTF. Drawing the rest from reference TRBV30 and TRBJ1-2, the complete variable domain is SQTIHQWPATLVQPVGSPLSLECTVEGTSNPNLYWYRQAAGRGLQLLFYSVGIGQISSEVPQNLSASRPQDRQFILSSKKLLLSDSGFYLCAWIPAYSNYGYTFGSGTRLTVV.

V gene TRBV27 combines with J gene TRBJ2-7; maybe TRBD2 (5 bases). Germline values: CDR1 MNHEY, CDR2 SMNVEV (reference sequence). This CDR3 has 13 residues. V lost 4 bases, J lost 3 bases, and 10 bases lay in between. The CDR3 DNA reads TGTGCCAGCAGTTCAAGACGGGACTACGAGCAGTACTTC. It codes for CASSSRRDYEQYF.

This clonotype was observed a single time. The V and J genes are TRBV29-1 and TRBJ1-5, with D unresolved. There are 10 residues in the CDR3. Germline values: CDR1 SQVTM, CDR2 ANQGSEA. Trimming cost V 7 bases and J 6 bases, with 7 bases left between them. In DNA form, the CDR3 reads TGCAGCGCTGTATCTCAGCCCCAGCATTTT. Amino acid sequence: CSAVSQPQHF.

V gene TRBV19 combines with J gene TRBJ2-5; unclear D gene. The CDR3 spans 15 residues. Deletions cut 5 bases from V and 0 bases from J, with 13 bases between. CDR1 and CDR2 (germline): LNHDA, SQIVND (reference sequence). The DNA of the CDR3 is TGTGCCAGTAGTCCCCCCGGGCGGTACCAAGAGACCCAGTACTTC. This codes for CASSPPGRYQETQYF.

V usage is TRBV7-9 and J usage is TRBJ2-4; a weak D match, TRBD2 (5 bases). CDR1 and CDR2 from the germline V gene are SEHNR and FQNEAQ (reference sequence). CDR3 size: 12 residues. Trimming removed 5 bases from V and 9 bases from J, with 11 bases in between. The CDR3 region is CASSPGRGIQYF. In DNA form, the CDR3 reads TGTGCCAGCAGCCCAGGACGGGGCATTCAGTACTTC.

The chain combines TRBV13 with TRBJ2-5; TRBD1 might be the D (5 bases). The germline V gene has CDR1 PRHDT and CDR2 FYEKMQ (reference sequence). V was pared by 5 bases and J by 5 bases, with 12 bases between. This CDR3 comprises 13 residues. Here the CDR3 reads CASSPDNSETQYF. The CDR3 DNA follows: TGTGCCAGCAGCCCGGACAACTCCGAGACCCAGTACTTC. Drawing the rest from reference TRBV13 and TRBJ2-5, the complete variable domain is AAGVIQSPRHLIKEKRETATLKCYPIPRHDTVYWYQQGPGQDPQFLISFYEKMQSDKGSIPDRFSAQQFSDYHSELNMSSLELGDSALYFCASSPDNSETQYFGPGTRLLVL.

The rearrangement joins TRBV4-3 to TRBJ2-6, with D maybe TRBD2 (6 bases). The V end was cut by 3 bases, the J end by 0 bases, with 12 bases between. The CDR3 consists of 17 residues. Per germline, CDR1 LGHNA and CDR2 YSLEER. This chain's CDR3 is CASSHQGLSSGANVLTF. The CDR3 DNA reads as TGCGCCAGCAGCCACCAGGGACTCAGCTCTGGGGCCAACGTCCTGACTTTC.

This chain connects TRBV30 to TRBJ2-1; tentative D call: TRBD1 (5 bases). Per germline, CDR1 GTSNPN and CDR2 SVGIG (reference sequence). The CDR3 runs to 12 residues. Deletions cut 5 bases from V and 2 bases from J, with 7 bases between. The CDR3 loop reads CAWGHPYNEQFF. The CDR3 coding sequence is TGTGCCTGGGGACACCCCTACAATGAGCAGTTCTTC. The entire variable domain, with the rest obtained from reference TRBV30 and TRBJ2-1, is as follows: SQTIHQWPATLVQPVGSPLSLECTVEGTSNPNLYWYRQAAGRGLQLLFYSVGIGQISSEVPQNLSASRPQDRQFILSSKKLLLSDSGFYLCAWGHPYNEQFFGPGTRLTVL.

In DNA, the CDR3 is TGTGCCAGTATGGGGGCCGGGGATTATGGCTACACCTTC. It yields the protein CASMGAGDYGYTF. This chain uses TRBV19 with TRBJ1-2, with D perhaps matching TRBD1 (6 bases). The V and J ends lost 7 bases and 5 bases respectively, with 14 bases between them. Germline V gives CDR1 LNHDA, CDR2 SQIVND (reference sequence). The CDR3 loop spans 13 amino acids.

This clonotype showed up just a few times. The CDR3 nucleotides read TGCAGCCTGCGGCGGTCGGACTACAATGAGCAGTTCTTC. This gives the protein CSLRRSDYNEQFF. The chain is built from TRBV29-1 and TRBJ2-1; D is ambiguous. The CDR3 has 13 amino acids. From germline, CDR1 is SQVTM and CDR2 ANQGSEA. The germline V and J ends were trimmed by 8 bases and 3 bases, with 14 bases remaining between them.

The chain links TRBV19 to TRBJ1-1; D gene unclear. Per germline, CDR1 LNHDA and CDR2 SQIVND (reference sequence). V lost 6 bases, J lost 4 bases, and 18 bases lay in between. The CDR3 extends over 15 amino acids. CDR3 protein: CASRTGLLGSTEAFF. The CDR3 DNA reads as TGTGCCAGTAGGACCGGATTGTTGGGTTCCACTGAAGCTTTCTTT. Full variable domain (rest looked up from reference TRBV19 and TRBJ1-1): DGGITQSPKYLFRKEGQNVTLSCEQNLNHDAMYWYRQDPGQGLRLIYYSQIVNDFQKGDIAEGYSVSREKKESFPLTVTSAQKNPTAFYLCASRTGLLGSTEAFFGQGTRLTVV.

J is TRBJ1-1 and V is TRBV6-5, with D tentatively TRBD1 (5 bases). The CDR3 spans 12 residues. V dropped 9 bases and J dropped 3 bases, with 11 bases sitting between them. Germline CDR1 reads MNHEY; CDR2 reads SVGAGI. The CDR3 reads CASRGWDTEAFF. The CDR3 DNA reads TGTGCCAGTAGGGGCTGGGACACTGAAGCTTTCTTT.

This chain joins TRBV7-9 and TRBJ1-2; tentative D call: TRBD1 (5 bases). V dropped 2 bases and J dropped 0 bases, with 10 bases sitting between them. This CDR3 spans 15 amino acids. Germline loops: CDR1 SEHNR, CDR2 FQNEAQ (reference sequence). The CDR3 loop reads CASSLWGSANYGYTF. CDR3 DNA sequence: TGTGCCAGCAGCTTATGGGGGAGCGCTAACTATGGCTACACCTTC. The full variable domain, completed using reference TRBV7-9 and TRBJ1-2, is DTGVSQNPRHKITKRGQNVTFRCDPISEHNRLYWYRQTLGQGPEFLTYFQNEAQLEKSRLLSDRFSAERPKGSFSTLEIQRTEQGDSAMYLCASSLWGSANYGYTFGSGTRLTVV.

The chain carries TRBV6-5 and TRBJ2-7, with TRBD1 matching 9 bases. The length of the CDR3 is 14 residues. Trimming took 4 bases from V and 6 from J; bases not matched to a gene: 7. The germline V gene has CDR1 MNHEY and CDR2 SVGAGI. The CDR3 protein is CASSSWDRVFEQYF. In DNA form, the CDR3 reads TGTGCCAGCAGTTCGTGGGACAGGGTGTTCGAGCAGTACTTC.

The CDR3 is CASSLGQGASEQFF. CDR3 nucleotides: TGTGCCAGCAGTCTTGGACAGGGGGCAAGTGAGCAGTTCTTC. The chain uses TRBV6-5 and TRBJ2-1; 11 positions agree with TRBD1. CDR1 is MNHEY, CDR2 SVGAGI, per germline. The CDR3 is 14 residues long. After removal of 5 bases from V and 9 bases from J, the junction contained 6 bases not matched to a gene.

The chain joins TRBV6-1 to TRBJ2-3; 7 bases agree with TRBD2. The CDR3 has 19 amino acids. Germline CDR1 and CDR2: MNHNS and SASEGT. Germline trimming cut 5 bases from V and 3 bases from J; bases unmatched to any gene: 20. CDR3 bases: TGTGCCAGCAGTACACCCCCCGGGACTAACGGGGGGTCAACAGATACGCAGTATTTT. Translating gives CASSTPPGTNGGSTDTQYF.

This chain joins TRBV2 and TRBJ1-5; D remains unclear. This CDR3 is 16 amino acids long. Trimming took off 4 bases at V and 2 bases at J, with 15 bases between the two ends. Looked up from germline, CDR1 is SNHLY and CDR2 is FYNNEI. Here the CDR3 DNA reads TGTGCCAGCAGTGGGTTAGGGAAGGTGGGCAATCAGCCCCAGCATTTT. As protein: CASSGLGKVGNQPQHF.

The genes are TRBV6-5 and TRBJ1-2, with D unclear. Germline assignment: CDR1 MNHEY and CDR2 SVGAGI. V gave up 7 bases and J gave up 2 bases, with 14 bases separating them. The CDR3 runs 14 residues. As DNA, the CDR3 is TGTGCCAGCACATCGACAACCCTGAACTATGGCTACACCTTC. Translation gives CASTSTTLNYGYTF.

The chain employs TRBV13 and TRBJ2-1, with D perhaps TRBD2 (5 bases). Per germline, CDR1 PRHDT and CDR2 FYEKMQ (reference sequence). The CDR3 spans 12 residues. Between the trimmed V and J ends, which lost 2 bases and 10 bases, there was a span of 9 bases. CDR3 bases: TGTGCCAGCAGCTTATCGGAGGACGAGCAGTTCTTC. It yields the protein CASSLSEDEQFF. The entire variable domain, with the rest obtained from reference TRBV13 and TRBJ2-1, is as follows: AAGVIQSPRHLIKEKRETATLKCYPIPRHDTVYWYQQGPGQDPQFLISFYEKMQSDKGSIPDRFSAQQFSDYHSELNMSSLELGDSALYFCASSLSEDEQFFGPGTRLTVL.

The chain carries TRBV6-2 or TRBV6-3 and TRBJ2-1, with D maybe TRBD1 (6 bases). Per germline, CDR1 MNHEY and CDR2 SVGEGT. V was clipped by 5 bases and J by 8 bases, with 13 bases between them. This CDR3 contains 13 residues. This chain's CDR3 is CASSLQGSDEQFF. The CDR3, as DNA: TGTGCCAGCAGTCTACAGGGTAGCGATGAGCAGTTCTTC.

This clonotype was detected once. CDR3 DNA sequence: TGTGCCAGCAGCCCCTCAGGGGCTAACACTGAAGCTTTCTTT. This sequence encodes CASSPSGANTEAFF. The chain carries TRBV27 and TRBJ1-1, with D possibly matching TRBD1 (6 bases). Germline V gene lookup returns CDR1 MNHEY and CDR2 SMNVEV (reference sequence). V was cut by 6 bases and J by 2 bases, with 13 bases left in between. The CDR3 has 14 residues.

A few counts support this clonotype. Compared with germline, one end of the junction differs, possibly owing to a read error. The chain has TRBV12-3 or TRBV12-4 and TRBJ2-1; D not resolved. The CDR3 has 12 residues. The CDR3 loop reads CASTLPHNQQFF. In DNA, the CDR3 is TGTGCCAGCACCCTTCCCCACAATCAGCAGTTCTTC.

The J gene is TRBJ2-2, the V gene TRBV19; D may match TRBD1 or TRBD2 (5 bases each). The germline gives CDR1 LNHDA, CDR2 SQIVND (reference sequence). The CDR3 loop spans 14 amino acids. V lost 3 bases and J 6 bases, leaving 11 bases between the germline ends. The CDR3 protein is CASSILRGAGELFF. CDR3 bases: TGTGCCAGTAGTATTCTGAGGGGCGCCGGGGAGCTGTTTTTT. The whole variable domain, remainder taken from reference TRBV19 and TRBJ2-2, is DGGITQSPKYLFRKEGQNVTLSCEQNLNHDAMYWYRQDPGQGLRLIYYSQIVNDFQKGDIAEGYSVSREKKESFPLTVTSAQKNPTAFYLCASSILRGAGELFFGEGSRLTVL.

J is TRBJ1-1 and V is TRBV29-1, with TRBD1 identical over 8 bases. The V gene end was trimmed by 6 bases and the J gene end by 6 bases; junction bases not matched to a gene: 9. The CDR3 is 13 amino acids. In germline, CDR1 is SQVTM, CDR2 ANQGSEA. The CDR3 reads CSVRTGLGPEAFF. The DNA of the CDR3 is TGCAGCGTCCGGACAGGGTTGGGGCCTGAAGCTTTCTTT.

J is TRBJ2-7 and V is TRBV5-1, with 8 nucleotides matching TRBD1. The CDR3 is made up of 16 amino acids. In germline, CDR1 is SGHRS, CDR2 YFSETQ. V lost 4 bases to trimming and J lost 4 bases; unmatched junction nucleotides: 13. CDR3 nucleotides: TGCGCCAGCAGCCCGCTTGAAGGGGGACAGGAGTACGAGCAGTACTTC. Translation: CASSPLEGGQEYEQYF.

The chain carries TRBV20-1 and TRBJ2-7, with D tentatively TRBD2 (6 bases). Deletions cut 4 bases from V and 4 bases from J, with 11 bases between. The CDR3 consists of 12 residues. Germline-derived CDR1 and CDR2 are DFQATT and SNEGSKA (reference sequence). The CDR3 DNA reads as TGCAGTGCTACGGACTACCAGTACGAGCAGTACTTC. Protein: CSATDYQYEQYF.

The sample holds a few counts of this clonotype. The V and J genes are TRBV20-1 and TRBJ1-2; D may be TRBD1 (6 bases). The length of the CDR3 is 15 residues. In germline, CDR1 is DFQATT, CDR2 SNEGSKA (reference sequence). V lost 3 bases to trimming and J lost 8 bases, with 22 bases between them. In DNA, the CDR3 is TGCAGTGCTAGGGGGGCGTTTCAGGGAACGCGAGGCTACACCTTC. Translating gives CSARGAFQGTRGYTF.